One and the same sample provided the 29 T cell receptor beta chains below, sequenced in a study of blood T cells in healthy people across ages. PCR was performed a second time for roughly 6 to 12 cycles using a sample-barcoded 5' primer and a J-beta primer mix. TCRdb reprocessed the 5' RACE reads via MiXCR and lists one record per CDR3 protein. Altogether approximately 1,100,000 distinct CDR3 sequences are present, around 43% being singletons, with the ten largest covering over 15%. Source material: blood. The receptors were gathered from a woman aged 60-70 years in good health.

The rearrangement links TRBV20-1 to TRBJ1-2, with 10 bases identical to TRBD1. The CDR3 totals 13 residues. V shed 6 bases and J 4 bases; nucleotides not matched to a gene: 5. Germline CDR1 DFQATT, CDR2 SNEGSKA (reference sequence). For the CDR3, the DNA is TGCAGTGCGACGGGACAGGGGACCTATGGCTACACCTTC. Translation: CSATGQGTYGYTF.

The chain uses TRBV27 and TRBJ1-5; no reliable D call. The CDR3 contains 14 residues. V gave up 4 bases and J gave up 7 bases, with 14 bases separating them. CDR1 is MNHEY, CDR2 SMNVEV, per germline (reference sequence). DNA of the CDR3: TGTGCCAGCAGTTCAAACAGCGGGCACCAGCCCCAGCATTTT. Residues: CASSSNSGHQPQHF.

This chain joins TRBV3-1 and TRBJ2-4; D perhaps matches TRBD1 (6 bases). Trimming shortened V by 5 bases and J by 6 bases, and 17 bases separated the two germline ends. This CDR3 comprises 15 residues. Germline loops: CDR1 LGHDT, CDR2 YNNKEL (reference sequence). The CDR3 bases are TGTGCCAGCAGCTTCGACAGGATCGATCGAAACATTCAGTACTTC. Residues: CASSFDRIDRNIQYF.

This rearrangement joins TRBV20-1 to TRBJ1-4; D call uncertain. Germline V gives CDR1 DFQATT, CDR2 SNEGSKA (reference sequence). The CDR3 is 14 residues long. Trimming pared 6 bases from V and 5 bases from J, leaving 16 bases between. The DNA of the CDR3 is TGCAGTGCGCTCGCTCTAGCCCCGAATGAAAAACTGTTTTTT. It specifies CSALALAPNEKLFF.

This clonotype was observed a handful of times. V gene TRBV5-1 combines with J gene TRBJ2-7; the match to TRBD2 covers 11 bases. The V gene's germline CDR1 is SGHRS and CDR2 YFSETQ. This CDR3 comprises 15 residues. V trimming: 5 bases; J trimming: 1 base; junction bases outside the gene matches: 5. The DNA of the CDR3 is TGCGCCAGCAGGGAGACTAGCGGGACTTCCTACGAGCAGTACTTC. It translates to CASRETSGTSYEQYF. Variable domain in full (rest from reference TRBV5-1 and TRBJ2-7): KAGVTQTPRYLIKTRGQQVTLSCSPISGHRSVSWYQQTPGQGLQFLFEYFSETQRNKGNFPGRFSGRQFSNSRSEMNVSTLELGDSALYLCASRETSGTSYEQYFGPGTRLTVT.

The CDR3 DNA reads as TGCAGTGTTAGGATGGACAGGGTCAATTCACCCCTCCACTTT. It is translated as CSVRMDRVNSPLHF. The genes are TRBV20-1 and TRBJ1-6; 8 bases fit TRBD1. The V gene end was trimmed by 7 bases and the J gene end by 7 bases; junction bases not matched to a gene: 9. Germline CDR1 and CDR2: DFQATT and SNEGSKA (reference sequence). CDR3 length: 14 residues.

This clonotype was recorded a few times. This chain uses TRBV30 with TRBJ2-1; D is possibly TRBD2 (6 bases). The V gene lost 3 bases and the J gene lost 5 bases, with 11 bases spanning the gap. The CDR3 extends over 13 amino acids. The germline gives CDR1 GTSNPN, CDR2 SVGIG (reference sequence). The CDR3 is CAWSWTGDNEQFF. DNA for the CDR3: TGTGCCTGGAGCTGGACGGGAGACAATGAGCAGTTCTTC.

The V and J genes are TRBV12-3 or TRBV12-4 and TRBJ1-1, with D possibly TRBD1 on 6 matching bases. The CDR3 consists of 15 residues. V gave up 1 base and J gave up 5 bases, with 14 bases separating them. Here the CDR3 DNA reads TGTGCCAGCAGTTTAGAGGGTAGGGGGGCTACTGAAGCTTTCTTT. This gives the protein CASSLEGRGATEAFF.

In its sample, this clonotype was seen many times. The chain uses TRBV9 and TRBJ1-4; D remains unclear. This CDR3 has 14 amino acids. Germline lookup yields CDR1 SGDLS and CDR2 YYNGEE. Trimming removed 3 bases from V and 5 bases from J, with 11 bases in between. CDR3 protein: CASSDGRGNEKLFF. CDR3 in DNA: TGTGCCAGCAGCGACGGACGGGGAAATGAAAAACTGTTTTTT.

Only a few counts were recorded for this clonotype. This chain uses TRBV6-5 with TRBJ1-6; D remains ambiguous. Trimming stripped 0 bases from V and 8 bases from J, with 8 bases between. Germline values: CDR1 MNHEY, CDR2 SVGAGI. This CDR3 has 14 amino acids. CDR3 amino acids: CASSYSGAYSPLHF. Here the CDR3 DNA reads TGTGCCAGCAGTTACTCTGGCGCATATTCACCCCTCCACTTT.

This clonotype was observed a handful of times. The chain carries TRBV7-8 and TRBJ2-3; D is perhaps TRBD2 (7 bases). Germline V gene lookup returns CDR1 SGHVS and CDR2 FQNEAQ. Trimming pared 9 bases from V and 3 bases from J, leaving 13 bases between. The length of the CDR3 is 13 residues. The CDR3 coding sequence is TGTGCCAGTCTCGAGGGGGGGACAGATACGCAGTATTTT. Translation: CASLEGGTDTQYF.

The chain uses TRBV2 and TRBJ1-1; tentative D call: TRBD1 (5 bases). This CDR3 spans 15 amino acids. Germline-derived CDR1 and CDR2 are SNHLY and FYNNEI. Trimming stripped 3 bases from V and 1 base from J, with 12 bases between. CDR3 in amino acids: CASSEDGGGNTEAFF. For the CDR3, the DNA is TGTGCCAGCAGTGAGGACGGGGGGGGGAACACTGAAGCTTTCTTT.

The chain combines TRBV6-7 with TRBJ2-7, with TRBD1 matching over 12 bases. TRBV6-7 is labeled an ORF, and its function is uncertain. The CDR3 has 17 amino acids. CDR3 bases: TGTGCAAAAACGCCCTTCCGGGACAGGGGGCTACCTTACGAGCAGTACTTC. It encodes CAKTPFRDRGLPYEQYF.

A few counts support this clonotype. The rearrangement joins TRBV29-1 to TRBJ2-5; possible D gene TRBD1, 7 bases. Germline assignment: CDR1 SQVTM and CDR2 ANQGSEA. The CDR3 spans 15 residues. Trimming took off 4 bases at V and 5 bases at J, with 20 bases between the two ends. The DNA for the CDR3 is TGCAGCGTTGCCCGGACAGGTTCGGAGGGTGAGACCCAGTACTTC. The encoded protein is CSVARTGSEGETQYF. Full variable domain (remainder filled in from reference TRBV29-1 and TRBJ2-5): SAVISQKPSRDICQRGTSLTIQCQVDSQVTMMFWYRQQPGQSLTLIATANQGSEATYESGFVIDKFPISRPNLTFSTLTVSNMSPEDSSIYLCSVARTGSEGETQYFGPGTRLLVL.

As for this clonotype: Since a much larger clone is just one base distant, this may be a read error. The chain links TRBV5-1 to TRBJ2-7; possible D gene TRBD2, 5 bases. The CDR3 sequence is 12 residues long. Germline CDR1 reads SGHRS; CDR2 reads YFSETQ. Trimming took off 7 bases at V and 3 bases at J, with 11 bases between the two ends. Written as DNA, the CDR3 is TGCGCCAGCCGTGAGGGAGACTACGAGCAGTACTTC. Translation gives CASREGDYEQYF.

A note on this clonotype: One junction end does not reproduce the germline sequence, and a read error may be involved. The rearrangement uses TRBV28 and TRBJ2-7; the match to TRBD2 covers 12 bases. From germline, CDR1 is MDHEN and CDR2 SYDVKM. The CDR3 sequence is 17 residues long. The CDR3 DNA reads TGTGCCAACAGTTTATTCGGACTAGCGGGATCGTCCTACGAGCAGTACTTC. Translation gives CANSLFGLAGSSYEQYF.

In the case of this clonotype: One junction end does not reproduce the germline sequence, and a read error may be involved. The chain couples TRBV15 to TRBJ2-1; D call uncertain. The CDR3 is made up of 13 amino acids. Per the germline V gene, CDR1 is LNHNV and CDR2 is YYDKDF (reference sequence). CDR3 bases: TGTGCCACCAGCAGAGATGACGGGCAGGAACAGTTTTTC. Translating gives CATSRDDGQEQFF. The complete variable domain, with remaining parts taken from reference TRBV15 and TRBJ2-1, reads DAMVIQNPRYQVTQFGKPVTLSCSQTLNHNVMYWYQQKSSQAPKLLFHYYDKDFNNEADTPDNFQSRRPNTSFCFLDIRSPGLGDTAMYLCATSRDDGQEQFFGPGTRLTVL.

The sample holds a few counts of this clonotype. The CDR3 DNA sequence: TGCAGTGCTAGGCTGAACACTGAAGCTTTCTTT. Translation gives CSARLNTEAFF. The rearrangement joins TRBV20-1 to TRBJ1-1; D remains unclear. The germline V and J ends were trimmed by 3 bases and 0 bases, with 2 bases remaining between them. This CDR3 is 11 amino acids long. Germline CDR1 and CDR2: DFQATT and SNEGSKA (reference sequence).

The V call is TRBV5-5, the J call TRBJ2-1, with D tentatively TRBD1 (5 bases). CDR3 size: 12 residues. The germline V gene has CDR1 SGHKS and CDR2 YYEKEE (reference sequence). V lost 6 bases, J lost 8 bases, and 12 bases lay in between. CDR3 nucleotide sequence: TGTGCCAGCAACCCGACGACAGATGAGCAGTTCTTC. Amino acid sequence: CASNPTTDEQFF. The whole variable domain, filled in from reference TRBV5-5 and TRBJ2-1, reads DAGVTQSPTHLIKTRGQQVTLRCSPISGHKSVSWYQQVLGQGPQFIFQYYEKEERGRGNFPDRFSARQFPNYSSELNVNALLLGDSALYLCASNPTTDEQFFGPGTRLTVL.

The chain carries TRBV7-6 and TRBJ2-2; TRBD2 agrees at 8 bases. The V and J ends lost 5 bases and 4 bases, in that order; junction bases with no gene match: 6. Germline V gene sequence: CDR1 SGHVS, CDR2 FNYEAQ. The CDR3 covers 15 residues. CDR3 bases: TGTGCCAGCAGCCCGGGCGGGAGGCCCACCGGGGAGCTGTTTTTT. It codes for CASSPGGRPTGELFF.

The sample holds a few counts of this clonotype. The CDR3 region is CASSLDLQKTYEQYF. As DNA, the CDR3 is TGTGCCAGCAGCTTAGATCTCCAAAAGACCTACGAGCAGTACTTC. V is TRBV11-2 and J is TRBJ2-7; no firm D call. Trimming stripped 0 bases from V and 2 bases from J, with 11 bases between. From germline, CDR1 is SGHAT and CDR2 FQNNGV. CDR3 size: 15 residues.

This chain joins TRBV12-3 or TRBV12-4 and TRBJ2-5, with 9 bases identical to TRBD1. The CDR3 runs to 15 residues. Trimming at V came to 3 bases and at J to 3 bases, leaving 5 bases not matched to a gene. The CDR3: CASSFSTGGKETQYF. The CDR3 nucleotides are TGTGCCAGCAGTTTTTCGACAGGGGGAAAAGAGACCCAGTACTTC.

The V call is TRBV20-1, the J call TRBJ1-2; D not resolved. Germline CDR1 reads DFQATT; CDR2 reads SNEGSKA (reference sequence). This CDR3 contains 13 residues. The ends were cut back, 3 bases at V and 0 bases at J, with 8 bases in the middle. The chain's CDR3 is CSARDSANYGYTF. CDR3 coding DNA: TGCAGTGCTAGGGATTCAGCTAACTATGGCTACACCTTC.

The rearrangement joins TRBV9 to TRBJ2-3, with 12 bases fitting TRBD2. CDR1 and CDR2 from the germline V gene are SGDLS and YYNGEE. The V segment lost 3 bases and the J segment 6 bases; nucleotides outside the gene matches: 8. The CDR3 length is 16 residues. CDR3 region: CASSARRLAGVDTQYF. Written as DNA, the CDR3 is TGTGCCAGCAGCGCTCGCCGACTAGCGGGAGTGGATACGCAGTATTTT.

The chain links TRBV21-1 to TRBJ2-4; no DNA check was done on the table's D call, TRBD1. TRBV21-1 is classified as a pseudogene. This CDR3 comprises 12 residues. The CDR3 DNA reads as TGTGCCAGCAGCAAAGACGGTCCCCAGCAGTACTTC. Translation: CASSKDGPQQYF.

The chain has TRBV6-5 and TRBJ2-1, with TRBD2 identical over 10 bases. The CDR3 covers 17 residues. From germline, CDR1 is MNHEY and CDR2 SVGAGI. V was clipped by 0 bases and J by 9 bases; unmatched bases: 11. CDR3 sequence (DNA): TGTGCCAGCAGTTACTCGTTCAGTCTAGCGGGAGAGAGTGAGCAGTTCTTC. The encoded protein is CASSYSFSLAGESEQFF.

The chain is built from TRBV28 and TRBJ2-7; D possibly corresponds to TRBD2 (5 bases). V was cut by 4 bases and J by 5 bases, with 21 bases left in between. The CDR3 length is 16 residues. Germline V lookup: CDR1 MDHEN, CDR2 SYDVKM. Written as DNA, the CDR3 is TGTGCCAGCAGTTCCAAAAGACGGAGGTTCGGTAACGAGCAGTACTTC. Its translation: CASSSKRRRFGNEQYF.

The CDR3 loop is CASSLDRGNEERYF. In DNA form, the CDR3 reads TGTGCCAGCAGCTTAGATCGAGGAAATGAGGAGCGGTACTTC. This chain joins TRBV7-2 and TRBJ2-5; D gene ambiguous. CDR1 SGHTA and CDR2 FQGNSA come from the germline V gene. V was pared by 1 base and J by 13 bases, with 19 bases between. The CDR3 runs 14 residues.

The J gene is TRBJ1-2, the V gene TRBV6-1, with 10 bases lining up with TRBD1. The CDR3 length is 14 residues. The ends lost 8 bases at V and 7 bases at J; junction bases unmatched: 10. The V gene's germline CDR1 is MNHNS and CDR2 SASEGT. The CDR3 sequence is CASGQGVRTSGYTF. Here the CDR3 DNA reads TGTGCCAGCGGACAGGGGGTTCGAACTAGTGGCTACACCTTC.